This note documents a single T cell receptor beta chain sequence. Its antigen is undetermined. These data come from a study of beta chain features in type 1 diabetes. General study results and limits: Patients with Type 1 diabetes showed moderately but significantly shorter TCRB CDR3s in all four CD4+ subsets.

This CDR3 is built from 15 residues. Germline V gene data show CDR1 as MNHEY and CDR2 as SVGAGI. V lost 6 bases, J lost 4 bases, and 7 bases stayed unmatched. cDNA synthesis used the whole RNA isolate, giving expressed TCRB sequences. Assay: immunoSEQ multiplex PCR; the TCRdb copy retains only in-frame clones and omits some. The sample has about 30,000 clones; 56% are singletons. This chain uses TRBV6-5 with TRBJ2-2; TRBD1 matches at 8 bases. Sequenced input: Tregs from blood. This TCR was recovered from a woman aged 18-30 years with type 1 diabetes. Here the CDR3 reads CASSGQGGVTGELFF. The CDR3 coding sequence is TGTGCCAGCAGCGGACAGGGAGGCGTCACCGGGGAGCTGTTTTTT.